The clone carrying this T cell receptor beta chain was seen only a few times. Its specificity is not known. One entry per CDR3 protein results from TCRdb running MiXCR on the 5' RACE reads. The repertoire holds a few hundred thousand distinct CDR3 sequences, with about 7% as singletons. These data come from a study of T cells after yellow fever vaccination. Study conclusions and caveats: Reappearing after the booster were most of the clones from primary vaccination (about 96% CD4, around 88% CD8).

The input for sequencing was CD4+ T cells sorted from PBMCs, taken 15 days after the yellow fever booster vaccination. The TCR sequence derives from a man in his thirties or forties who received the YFV17D yellow fever vaccine.

The CDR3 nucleotides read TGTGCCAGCTCAGGCCCAGGGGGCCAAGAGACCCAGTACTTC. Its protein product is CASSGPGGQETQYF. The V and J genes are TRBV18 and TRBJ2-5; 7 bases agree with TRBD1. Germline values: CDR1 KGHSH, CDR2 LQKENI. The V and J ends lost 5 bases and 1 base, in that order; junction bases with no gene match: 4. The CDR3 is 14 amino acids.